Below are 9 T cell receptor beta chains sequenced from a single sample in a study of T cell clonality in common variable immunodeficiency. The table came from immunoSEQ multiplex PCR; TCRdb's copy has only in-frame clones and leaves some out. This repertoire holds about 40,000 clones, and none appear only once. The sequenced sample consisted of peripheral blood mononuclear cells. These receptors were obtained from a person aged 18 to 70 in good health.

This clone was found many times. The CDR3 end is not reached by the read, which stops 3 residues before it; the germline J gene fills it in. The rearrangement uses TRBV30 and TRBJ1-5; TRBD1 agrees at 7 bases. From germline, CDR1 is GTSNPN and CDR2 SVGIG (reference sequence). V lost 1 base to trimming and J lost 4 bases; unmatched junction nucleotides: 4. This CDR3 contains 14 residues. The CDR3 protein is CAWSGGTDNQPQHF. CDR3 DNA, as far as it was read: TGTGCCTGGAGTGGAGGGACAGATAATCAGCCC.

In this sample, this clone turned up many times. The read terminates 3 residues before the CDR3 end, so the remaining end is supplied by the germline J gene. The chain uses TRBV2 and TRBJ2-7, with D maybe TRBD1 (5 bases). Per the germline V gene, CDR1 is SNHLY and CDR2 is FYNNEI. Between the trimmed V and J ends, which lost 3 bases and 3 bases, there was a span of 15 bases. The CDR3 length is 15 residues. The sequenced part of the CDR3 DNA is TGTGCCAGCAGTGAGCGGCAGGGCCCCTACTACGAG. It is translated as CASSERQGPYYE. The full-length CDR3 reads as CASSERQGPYYEQYF.

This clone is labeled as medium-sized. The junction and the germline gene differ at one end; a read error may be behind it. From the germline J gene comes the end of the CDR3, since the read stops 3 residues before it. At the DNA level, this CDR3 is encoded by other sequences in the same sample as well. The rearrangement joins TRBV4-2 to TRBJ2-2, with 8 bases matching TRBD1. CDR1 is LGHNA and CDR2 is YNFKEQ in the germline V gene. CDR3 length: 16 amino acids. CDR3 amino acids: CASSQDGTGNTGELFF. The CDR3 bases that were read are TGCGCCAGCAGCCAAGATGGGACAGGGAACACCGGGGAG.

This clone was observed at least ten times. CDR3 sequence: CASSSAGQGNTEAFF. CDR3 bases read: TGTGCCAGCAGCTCCGCCGGACAGGGGAACACTGAA. The chain has TRBV13 and TRBJ1-1, with 8 bases identical to TRBD1. The read falls 3 residues short of the CDR3 end, and the missing part is taken from the germline J gene. Germline values: CDR1 PRHDT, CDR2 FYEKMQ (reference sequence). V shed 4 bases, J shed 1 base, and the junction held 5 bases outside the gene matches. The CDR3 spans 15 residues.

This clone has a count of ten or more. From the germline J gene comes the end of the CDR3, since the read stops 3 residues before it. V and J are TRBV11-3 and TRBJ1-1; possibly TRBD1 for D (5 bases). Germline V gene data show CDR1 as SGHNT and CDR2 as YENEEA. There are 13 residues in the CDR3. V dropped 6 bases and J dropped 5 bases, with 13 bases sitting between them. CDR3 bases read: TGTGCCAGCAGTTTGACAGTAAAGACTGAA. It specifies CASSLTVKTE. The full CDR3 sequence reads CASSLTVKTEAFF. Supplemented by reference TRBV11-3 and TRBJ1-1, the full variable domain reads EAGVVQSPRYKIIEKKQPVAFWCNPISGHNTLYWYLQNLGQGPELLIRYENEEAVDDSQLPKDRFSAERLKGVDSTLKIQPAELGDSAVYLCASSLTVKTEAFFGQGTRLTVV.

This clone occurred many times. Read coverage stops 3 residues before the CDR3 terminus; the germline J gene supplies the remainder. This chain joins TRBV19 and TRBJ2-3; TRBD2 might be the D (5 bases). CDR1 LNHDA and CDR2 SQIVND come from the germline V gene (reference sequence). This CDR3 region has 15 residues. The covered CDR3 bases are TGTGCCAGTAGTATTACGGCTAGCACACTGGAGACG. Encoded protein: CASSITASTLET. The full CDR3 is CASSITASTLETQYF.

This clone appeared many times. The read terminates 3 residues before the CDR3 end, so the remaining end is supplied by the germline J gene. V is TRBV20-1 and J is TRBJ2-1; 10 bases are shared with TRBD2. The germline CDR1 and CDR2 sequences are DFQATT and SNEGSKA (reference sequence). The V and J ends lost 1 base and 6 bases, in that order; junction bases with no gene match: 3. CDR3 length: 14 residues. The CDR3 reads CSARASGSPNEQFF. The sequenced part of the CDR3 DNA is TGCAGTGCTAGAGCTAGCGGGAGCCCCAATGAG.

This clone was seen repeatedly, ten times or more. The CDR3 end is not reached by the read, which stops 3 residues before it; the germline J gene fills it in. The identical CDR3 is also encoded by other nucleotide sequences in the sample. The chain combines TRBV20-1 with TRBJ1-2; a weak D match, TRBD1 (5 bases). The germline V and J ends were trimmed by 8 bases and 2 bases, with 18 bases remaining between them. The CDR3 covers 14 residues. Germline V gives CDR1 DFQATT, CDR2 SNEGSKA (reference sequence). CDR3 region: CSPIPDSENYGYTF. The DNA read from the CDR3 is TGCAGTCCTATTCCCGACAGCGAAAACTATGGC.

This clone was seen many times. The CDR3 DNA, read in part, is TGCAGCGTTGAAACTCCGCAGGGTTGGGCTGAA. Translating gives CSVETPQGWAE. The entire CDR3 protein reads CSVETPQGWAEAFF. This chain links TRBV29-1 with TRBJ1-1, with a possible D match to TRBD1 (5 bases). The CDR3 end is not reached by the read, which stops 3 residues before it; the germline J gene fills it in. The CDR3 is 14 residues long. CDR1 is SQVTM and CDR2 is ANQGSEA in the germline V gene. With 2 bases removed from V and 6 bases from J, the gap between germline ends came to 16 bases.